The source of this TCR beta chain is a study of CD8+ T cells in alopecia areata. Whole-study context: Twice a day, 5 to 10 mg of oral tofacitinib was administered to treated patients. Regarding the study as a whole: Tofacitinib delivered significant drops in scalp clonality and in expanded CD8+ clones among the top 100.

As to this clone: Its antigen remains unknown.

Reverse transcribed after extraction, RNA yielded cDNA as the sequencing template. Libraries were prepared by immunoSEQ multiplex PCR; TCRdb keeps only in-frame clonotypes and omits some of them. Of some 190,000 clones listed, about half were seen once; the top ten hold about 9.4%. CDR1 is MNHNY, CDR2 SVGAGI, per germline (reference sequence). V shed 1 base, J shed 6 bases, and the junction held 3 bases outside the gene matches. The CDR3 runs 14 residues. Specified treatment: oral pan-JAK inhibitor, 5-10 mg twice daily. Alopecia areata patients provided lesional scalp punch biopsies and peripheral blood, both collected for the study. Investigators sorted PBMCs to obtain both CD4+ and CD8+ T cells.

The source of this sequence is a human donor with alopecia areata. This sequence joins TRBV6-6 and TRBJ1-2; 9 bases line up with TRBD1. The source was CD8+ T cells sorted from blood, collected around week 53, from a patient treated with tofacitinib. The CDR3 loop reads CASSYYRDRDGYTF. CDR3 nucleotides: TGTGCCAGCAGTTACTACCGGGACAGGGATGGCTACACCTTC.